Here is one T cell receptor beta chain with its context. This sample was taken from a study of shared clonotypes between healthy human individuals. Measured with immunoSEQ multiplex PCR; TCRdb has only the in-frame clones, and not every one. The data show about 2,500,000 clones, 85% to 95% seen once. There are 15 residues in the CDR3. Trimming cost V 7 bases and J 2 bases, with 17 bases left between them. Germline values: CDR1 MDHEN, CDR2 SYDVKM. Material for sequencing was naive CD4+ T cells sorted from blood. Subset of the sample: CD45RA+ positively selected. The chain uses TRBV28 and TRBJ2-5, with D maybe TRBD2 (5 bases). This receptor was taken from a man aged 18 to 30 in good health. The CDR3 DNA is TGTGCCAGCACCCCTCACGGGAATGAACAAGAGACCCAGTACTTC. This sequence encodes CASTPHGNEQETQYF.